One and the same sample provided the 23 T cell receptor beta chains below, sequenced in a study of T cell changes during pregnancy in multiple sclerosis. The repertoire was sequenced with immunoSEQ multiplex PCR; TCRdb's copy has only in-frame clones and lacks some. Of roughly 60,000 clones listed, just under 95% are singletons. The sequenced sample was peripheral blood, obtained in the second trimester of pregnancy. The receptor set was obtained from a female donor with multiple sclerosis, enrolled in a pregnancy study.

The CDR3 coding sequence is TGTGCCAGTAGTATCTACCAGGGCTACGAGCAGTACTTC. It specifies CASSIYQGYEQYF. This chain links TRBV19 with TRBJ2-7; possibly TRBD1 for D (5 bases). Deletions cut 3 bases from V and 3 bases from J, with 9 bases between. This CDR3 is 13 amino acids long. Germline lookup yields CDR1 LNHDA and CDR2 SQIVND (reference sequence).

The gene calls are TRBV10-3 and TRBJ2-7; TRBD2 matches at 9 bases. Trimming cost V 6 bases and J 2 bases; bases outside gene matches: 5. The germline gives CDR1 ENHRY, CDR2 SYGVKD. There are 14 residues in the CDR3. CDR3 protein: CAIRASGEAYEQYF. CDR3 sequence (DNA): TGTGCCATCAGAGCTAGCGGGGAGGCCTACGAGCAGTACTTC.

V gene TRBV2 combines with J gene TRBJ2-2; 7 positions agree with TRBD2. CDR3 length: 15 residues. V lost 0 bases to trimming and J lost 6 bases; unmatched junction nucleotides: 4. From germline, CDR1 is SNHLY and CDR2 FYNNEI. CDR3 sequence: CASSEAGGRPGELFF. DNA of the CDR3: TGTGCCAGCAGTGAAGCGGGAGGGCGTCCCGGGGAGCTGTTTTTT. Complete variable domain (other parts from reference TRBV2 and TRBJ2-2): EPEVTQTPSHQVTQMGQEVILRCVPISNHLYFYWYRQILGQKVEFLVSFYNNEISEKSEIFDDQFSVERPDGSNFTLKIRSTKLEDSAMYFCASSEAGGRPGELFFGEGSRLTVL.

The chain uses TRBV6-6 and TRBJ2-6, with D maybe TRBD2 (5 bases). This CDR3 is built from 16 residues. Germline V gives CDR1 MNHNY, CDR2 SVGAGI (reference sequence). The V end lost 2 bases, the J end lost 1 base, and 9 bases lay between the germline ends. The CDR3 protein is CASSYGRGSGANVLTF. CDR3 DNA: TGTGCCAGCAGTTACGGGAGAGGTTCTGGGGCCAACGTCCTGACTTTC.

The DNA for the CDR3 is TGTGCCAGCAGCCCAAAGGGGGGGCGTGGTAACTATGGCTACACCTTC. Protein sequence: CASSPKGGRGNYGYTF. This chain joins TRBV7-9 and TRBJ1-2; D is possibly TRBD1 (6 bases). This CDR3 has 16 amino acids. The germline gives CDR1 SEHNR, CDR2 FQNEAQ (reference sequence). V lost 5 bases and J lost 1, with 17 bases in between.

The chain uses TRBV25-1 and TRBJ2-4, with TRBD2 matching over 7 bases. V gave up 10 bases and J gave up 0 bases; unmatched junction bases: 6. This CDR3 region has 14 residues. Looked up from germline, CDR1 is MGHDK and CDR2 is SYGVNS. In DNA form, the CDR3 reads TGTGCCACCAGCCTAGCGGCAGCCAAAAACATTCAGTACTTC. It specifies CATSLAAAKNIQYF.

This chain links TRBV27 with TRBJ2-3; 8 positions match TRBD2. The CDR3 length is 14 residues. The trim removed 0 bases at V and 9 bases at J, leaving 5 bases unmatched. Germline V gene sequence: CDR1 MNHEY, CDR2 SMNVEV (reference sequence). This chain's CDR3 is CASSLSSGTMTQYF. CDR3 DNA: TGTGCCAGCAGTTTATCTAGCGGGACGATGACGCAGTATTTT.

The CDR3 sequence is CASSFDRGNTEAFF. The CDR3 DNA sequence: TGTGCCAGCAGCTTCGACAGAGGGAACACTGAAGCTTTCTTT. The V gene is TRBV5-6, the J gene TRBJ1-1; possibly TRBD1 for D (5 bases). The V end lost 2 bases, the J end lost 1 base, and 9 bases lay between the germline ends. Looked up from germline, CDR1 is SGHDT and CDR2 is YYEEEE. The CDR3 loop spans 14 amino acids. The whole variable domain, remainder taken from reference TRBV5-6 and TRBJ1-1, is DAGVTQSPTHLIKTRGQQVTLRCSPKSGHDTVSWYQQALGQGPQFIFQYYEEEERQRGNFPDRFSGHQFPNYSSELNVNALLLGDSALYLCASSFDRGNTEAFFGQGTRLTVV.

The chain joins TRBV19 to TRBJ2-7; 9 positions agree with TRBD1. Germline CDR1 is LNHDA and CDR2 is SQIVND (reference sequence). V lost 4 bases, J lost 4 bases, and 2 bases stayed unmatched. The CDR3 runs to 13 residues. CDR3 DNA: TGTGCCAGTAGTAACGACAGGGGGTACGAGCAGTACTTC. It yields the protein CASSNDRGYEQYF.

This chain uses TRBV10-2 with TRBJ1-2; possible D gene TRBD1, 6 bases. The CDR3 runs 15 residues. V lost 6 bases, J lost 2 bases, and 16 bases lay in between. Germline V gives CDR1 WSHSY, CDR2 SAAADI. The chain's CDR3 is CASSPVLTGNYGYTF. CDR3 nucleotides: TGCGCCAGCAGCCCGGTACTCACAGGGAACTATGGCTACACCTTC.

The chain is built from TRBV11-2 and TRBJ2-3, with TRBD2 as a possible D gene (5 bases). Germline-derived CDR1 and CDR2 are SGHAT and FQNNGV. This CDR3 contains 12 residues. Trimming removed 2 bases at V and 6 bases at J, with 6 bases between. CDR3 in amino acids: CASSLRRDTQYF. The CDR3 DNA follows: TGTGCCAGCAGCTTACGGAGGGATACGCAGTATTTT. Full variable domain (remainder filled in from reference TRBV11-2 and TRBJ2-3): EAGVAQSPRYKIIEKRQSVAFWCNPISGHATLYWYQQILGQGPKLLIQFQNNGVVDDSQLPKDRFSAERLKGVDSTLKIQPAKLEDSAVYLCASSLRRDTQYFGPGTRLTVL.

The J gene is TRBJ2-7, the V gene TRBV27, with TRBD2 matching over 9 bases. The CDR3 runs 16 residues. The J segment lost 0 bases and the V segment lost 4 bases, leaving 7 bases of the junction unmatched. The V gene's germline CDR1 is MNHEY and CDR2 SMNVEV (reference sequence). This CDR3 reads CASSSSSGILSYEQYF. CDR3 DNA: TGTGCCAGCAGTTCTTCTAGCGGGATCCTCTCCTACGAGCAGTACTTC.

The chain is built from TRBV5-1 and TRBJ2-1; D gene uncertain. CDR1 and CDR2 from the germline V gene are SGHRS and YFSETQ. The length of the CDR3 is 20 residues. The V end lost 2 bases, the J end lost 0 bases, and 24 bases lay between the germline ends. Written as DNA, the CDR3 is TGCGCCAGCAGCTTTGCGGCTAATCTCAGAATACCTAGCTCCTACAATGAGCAGTTCTTC. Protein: CASSFAANLRIPSSYNEQFF.

CDR3: CASSIEPGGHEQYF. The CDR3 nucleotides read TGTGCCAGTAGTATAGAACCAGGGGGCCACGAGCAGTACTTC. The rearrangement uses TRBV19 and TRBJ2-7; 8 bases match TRBD1. Germline V lookup: CDR1 LNHDA, CDR2 SQIVND (reference sequence). The junction had 3 bases not matched to a gene; V was cut back by 0 bases and J by 5 bases. This CDR3 has 14 residues.

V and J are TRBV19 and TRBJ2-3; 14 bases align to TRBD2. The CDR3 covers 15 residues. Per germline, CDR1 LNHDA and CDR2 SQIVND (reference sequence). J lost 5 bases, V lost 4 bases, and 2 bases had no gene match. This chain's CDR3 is CASSTGLAGEDTQYF. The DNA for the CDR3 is TGTGCCAGTAGTACGGGACTAGCGGGAGAAGATACGCAGTATTTT.

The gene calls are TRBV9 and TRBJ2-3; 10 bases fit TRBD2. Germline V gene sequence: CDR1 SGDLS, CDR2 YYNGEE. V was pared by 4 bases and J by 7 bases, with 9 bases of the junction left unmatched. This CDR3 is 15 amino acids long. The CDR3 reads CASSPLAGEAYTQYF. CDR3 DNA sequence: TGTGCCAGCAGCCCTCTAGCGGGAGAGGCATATACGCAGTATTTT.

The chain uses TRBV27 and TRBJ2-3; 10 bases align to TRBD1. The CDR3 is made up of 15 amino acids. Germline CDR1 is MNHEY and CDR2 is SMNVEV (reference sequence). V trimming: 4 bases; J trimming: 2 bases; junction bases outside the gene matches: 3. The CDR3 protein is CASSSGTGATDTQYF. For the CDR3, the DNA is TGTGCCAGCAGTTCCGGGACAGGGGCCACAGATACGCAGTATTTT.

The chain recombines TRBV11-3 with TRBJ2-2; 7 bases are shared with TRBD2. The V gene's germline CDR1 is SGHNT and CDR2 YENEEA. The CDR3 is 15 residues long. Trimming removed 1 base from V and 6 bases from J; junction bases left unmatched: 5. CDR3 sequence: CASSLVAGDAGELFF. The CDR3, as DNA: TGTGCCAGCAGCTTAGTTGCGGGGGATGCCGGGGAGCTGTTTTTT.

As DNA, the CDR3 is TGCGCCAGCAGCTTTGCGGGAGCACCCTACAATGAGCAGTTCTTC. This sequence encodes CASSFAGAPYNEQFF. V usage is TRBV4-1 and J usage is TRBJ2-1; TRBD2 aligns across 7 bases. V lost 5 bases and J lost 2; bases outside the gene matches: 6. CDR1 and CDR2 from the germline V gene are MGHRA and YSYEKL. The CDR3 extends over 15 amino acids.

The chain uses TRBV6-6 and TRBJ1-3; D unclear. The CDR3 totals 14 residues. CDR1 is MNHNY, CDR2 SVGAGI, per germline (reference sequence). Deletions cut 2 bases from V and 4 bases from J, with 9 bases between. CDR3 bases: TGTGCCAGCAGTTACGAGGTCTCAGGAAACACCATATATTTT. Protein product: CASSYEVSGNTIYF.

In DNA form, the CDR3 reads TGTGCCAGCAGCGCAACTAGCGGGACCTACGAGCAGTACTTC. Its protein is CASSATSGTYEQYF. V gene TRBV5-4 combines with J gene TRBJ2-7; 10 bases fit TRBD2. Germline assignment: CDR1 SGHNT and CDR2 YYREEE (reference sequence). V shed 4 bases, J shed 2 bases, and the junction held 3 bases outside the gene matches. The CDR3 totals 14 residues.

The CDR3 region is CASSIGGGPVDEQFF. The CDR3 DNA follows: TGTGCCAGTAGTATAGGGGGGGGGCCGGTGGATGAGCAGTTCTTC. The rearrangement uses TRBV19 and TRBJ2-1; D is possibly TRBD2 (7 bases). V lost 1 base, J lost 8 bases, and 15 bases lay in between. Per germline, CDR1 LNHDA and CDR2 SQIVND (reference sequence). The CDR3 contains 15 residues.

The DNA for the CDR3 is TGTGCCAGCAGCTTTCAGGCCAGCTACGAGCAGTACTTC. Residues: CASSFQASYEQYF. This chain joins TRBV7-9 and TRBJ2-7; D remains unclear. The CDR3 has 13 residues. With 3 bases removed from V and 3 bases from J, the gap between germline ends came to 9 bases. The germline V gene has CDR1 SEHNR and CDR2 FQNEAQ (reference sequence).